A single sample is the source of the 27 T cell receptor beta chains below, sequenced in a study of blood T cell repertoires in COVID-19. The protocol was immunoSEQ multiplex PCR, while the TCRdb copy is restricted to in-frame clones and leaves out a portion. The sample contains 150,000 to 200,000 clones, approximately 79% of which appear only once. The sample was peripheral blood. The source is a man aged 55-75 years with active or convalescent COVID-19.

This clone was detected only once. The chain joins TRBV27 to TRBJ2-7, with 13 bases aligning to TRBD2. Trimming took 5 bases from V and 2 from J; bases not matched to a gene: 6. CDR1 is MNHEY and CDR2 is SMNVEV in the germline V gene (reference sequence). This CDR3 is 16 amino acids long. The DNA of the CDR3 is TGTGCCAGCAGTCACGGACTAGCGGGAGTGCCCTACGAGCAGTACTTC. It specifies CASSHGLAGVPYEQYF.

This clone turned up a few times. The gene calls are TRBV7-8 and TRBJ1-5, with 11 bases fitting TRBD1. Germline V gene data show CDR1 as SGHVS and CDR2 as FQNEAQ. The V and J ends lost 5 bases and 5 bases, in that order; junction bases with no gene match: 14. The CDR3 has 18 amino acids. CDR3 nucleotides: TGTGCCAGCAGCCCCGTAATTGGGACAGGGGGTTTCGATCAGCCCCAGCATTTT. Translation gives CASSPVIGTGGFDQPQHF.

The chain employs TRBV6-2 or TRBV6-3 and TRBJ2-1; 9 bases fit TRBD2. Germline values: CDR1 MNHEY, CDR2 SVGEGT. After removal of 0 bases from V and 0 bases from J, the junction contained 9 bases not matched to a gene. This CDR3 contains 19 residues. The CDR3 bases are TGTGCCAGCAGTTACTCGCCGCTAGCGGGACAGAGCTCCTACAATGAGCAGTTCTTC. It yields the protein CASSYSPLAGQSSYNEQFF.

The J gene is TRBJ2-1, the V gene TRBV18, with a possible D match to TRBD1 (6 bases). Trimming pared 3 bases from V and 7 bases from J, leaving 13 bases between. The CDR3 runs 14 residues. CDR1 is KGHSH, CDR2 LQKENI, per germline. In nucleotides, the CDR3 is TGTGCCAGCTCACCCTACAGGACAGAAAATGAGCAGTTCTTC. This gives the protein CASSPYRTENEQFF.

The rearrangement joins TRBV7-2 to TRBJ1-2; D is undetermined. Trimming removed 2 bases from V and 5 bases from J, with 6 bases in between. CDR1 and CDR2 from the germline V gene are SGHTA and FQGNSA. The CDR3 spans 12 residues. CDR3 DNA: TGTGCCAGCAGCTTAACGGAGTATGGCTACACCTTC. Translated, it gives CASSLTEYGYTF.

The chain recombines TRBV6-5 with TRBJ2-4, with D maybe TRBD2 (6 bases). The V gene's germline CDR1 is MNHEY and CDR2 SVGAGI. The ends were cut back, 2 bases at V and 6 bases at J, with 14 bases in the middle. This CDR3 spans 15 amino acids. The CDR3 nucleotides read TGTGCCAGCAGTTACGGTAACCGGGGGACAAACATTCAGTACTTC. Translated: CASSYGNRGTNIQYF.

For the CDR3, the DNA is TGCGCCAGCAGCCAAGAGCGGGCCCCCGAGACCCAGTACTTC. Translation gives CASSQERAPETQYF. The chain is built from TRBV4-1 and TRBJ2-5; possible D gene TRBD2, 5 bases. V lost 0 bases and J lost 5, with 10 bases in between. This CDR3 has 14 amino acids. The germline gives CDR1 MGHRA, CDR2 YSYEKL.

This clone appeared a few times. The chain links TRBV30 to TRBJ1-1; D remains ambiguous. This CDR3 is 14 amino acids long. Deletions cut 5 bases from V and 0 bases from J, with 13 bases between. Germline V CDR1 and CDR2: GTSNPN, SVGIG (reference sequence). CDR3 sequence: CAWALGTLNTEAFF. For the CDR3, the DNA is TGTGCCTGGGCCCTGGGCACCCTGAACACTGAAGCTTTCTTT. Variable domain in full (rest from reference TRBV30 and TRBJ1-1): SQTIHQWPATLVQPVGSPLSLECTVEGTSNPNLYWYRQAAGRGLQLLFYSVGIGQISSEVPQNLSASRPQDRQFILSSKKLLLSDSGFYLCAWALGTLNTEAFFGQGTRLTVV.

The chain joins TRBV25-1 to TRBJ1-2, with a tentative D call TRBD1 (5 bases). The germline V gene has CDR1 MGHDK and CDR2 SYGVNS. V lost 3 bases and J 2 bases, leaving 7 bases between the germline ends. This CDR3 has 13 amino acids. The CDR3 nucleotides read TGTGCCAGCAGTGAGGGGGGGAACTATGGCTACACCTTC. Residues: CASSEGGNYGYTF.

This clone appeared once. The chain uses TRBV7-2 and TRBJ1-4; the D gene is possibly TRBD1 (6 bases). The CDR3 is 14 amino acids. V lost 1 base to trimming and J lost 8 bases, with 11 bases between them. CDR1 and CDR2 (germline): SGHTA, FQGNSA. The DNA for the CDR3 is TGTGCCAGCAGCTTAGACCCGGGACAAGAAAAACTGTTTTTT. Its protein product is CASSLDPGQEKLFF.

The chain is built from TRBV19 and TRBJ1-2, with 7 bases fitting TRBD1. This CDR3 spans 15 amino acids. From germline, CDR1 is LNHDA and CDR2 SQIVND (reference sequence). The V segment lost 1 base and the J segment 6 bases; nucleotides outside the gene matches: 8. Written as DNA, the CDR3 is TGTGCCAGTAGTATAGTTAGGACAGGACAGGATGGCTACACCTTC. It translates to CASSIVRTGQDGYTF.

The genes are TRBV12-3 or TRBV12-4 and TRBJ2-3; D unresolved. This CDR3 spans 13 amino acids. Trimming shortened V by 8 bases and J by 11 bases, and 20 bases separated the two germline ends. CDR3 in DNA: TGTGCCAGCGGCGAGAGAGGCGGTCTCGAGCAGTATTTT. Protein sequence: CASGERGGLEQYF.

The J gene is TRBJ1-2, the V gene TRBV6-7; D not certain. TRBV6-7 is flagged as an ORF with uncertain function. The CDR3 is 18 amino acids. Trimming stripped 0 bases from V and 2 bases from J, with 19 bases between. This CDR3 is CASSYSGFVRPENYGYTF. The CDR3 DNA sequence: TGTGCCAGCAGTTACTCGGGTTTCGTCAGGCCAGAAAACTATGGCTACACCTTC.

The chain employs TRBV4-2 and TRBJ1-6, with TRBD1 as a possible D gene (6 bases). Germline V gives CDR1 LGHNA, CDR2 YNFKEQ. Trimming stripped 1 base from V and 6 bases from J, with 10 bases between. The CDR3 loop spans 15 amino acids. The CDR3 DNA reads TGTGCCAGCAGCCAAGGCTCCAGGGGTAATTCACCCCTCCACTTT. Translation gives CASSQGSRGNSPLHF.

This clone turned up a few times. The chain has TRBV19 and TRBJ2-1, with TRBD2 matching 12 bases. With V trimmed by 3 bases and J by 3 bases, 0 bases remained unmatched. The germline V gene has CDR1 LNHDA and CDR2 SQIVND (reference sequence). CDR3 length equals 15 residues. In DNA, the CDR3 is TGTGCCAGTAGTATGACTAGCGGGAGCTACAATGAGCAGTTCTTC. As protein: CASSMTSGSYNEQFF.

J is TRBJ2-1 and V is TRBV10-3; 12 bases map to TRBD1. The CDR3 contains 14 residues. Unmatched junction bases numbered 5, after V lost 5 bases and J lost 9 bases. CDR1 and CDR2 (germline): ENHRY, SYGVKD. DNA of the CDR3: TGTGCCATCAGTCCCGGGACAGGGGGCGTTGAGCAGTTCTTC. Its translation is CAISPGTGGVEQFF.

The V call is TRBV7-2, the J call TRBJ2-3; D remains unclear. The germline V and J ends were trimmed by 1 base and 0 bases, with 8 bases remaining between them. This CDR3 contains 15 residues. CDR1 is SGHTA, CDR2 FQGNSA, per germline. CDR3 in amino acids: CASSLGPLSTDTQYF. The CDR3, as DNA: TGTGCCAGCAGCTTAGGGCCCCTTAGCACAGATACGCAGTATTTT. Complete variable domain (other parts from reference TRBV7-2 and TRBJ2-3): GAGVSQSPSNKVTEKGKDVELRCDPISGHTALYWYRQSLGQGLEFLIYFQGNSAPDKSGLPSDRFSAERTGGSVSTLTIQRTQQEDSAVYLCASSLGPLSTDTQYFGPGTRLTVL.

The chain links TRBV19 to TRBJ2-5; a possible D gene is TRBD2 (6 bases). The CDR3 has 13 residues. V shed 8 bases and J shed 4 bases, with 14 bases lying between them. Germline V gives CDR1 LNHDA, CDR2 SQIVND (reference sequence). The CDR3 here is CASRRLEGETQYF. In nucleotides, the CDR3 is TGTGCCAGTCGCCGCCTGGAGGGAGAGACCCAGTACTTC.

CDR3 sequence reads: CASSQGRTRGVNQPQHF. In DNA form, the CDR3 reads TGTGCCAGCAGCCAAGGAAGAACTCGCGGGGTTAATCAGCCCCAGCATTTT. The chain employs TRBV3-1 (or the pseudogene TRBV3-2) and TRBJ1-5; D remains unclear. The germline V and J ends were trimmed by 1 base and 4 bases, with 17 bases remaining between them. The CDR3 consists of 17 residues. Germline loops: CDR1 LGHDT, CDR2 YNNKEL (reference sequence).

The chain recombines TRBV6-2 or TRBV6-3 with TRBJ2-2, with 8 nucleotides matching TRBD2. CDR3 length: 20 residues. Trimming cost V 0 bases and J 4 bases; bases outside gene matches: 16. From germline, CDR1 is MNHEY and CDR2 SVGEGT. CDR3 DNA: TGTGCCAGCAGTTACTCGCCAAGCGGGAGCGGATTGAGAAGCACCGGGGAGCTGTTTTTT. It translates to CASSYSPSGSGLRSTGELFF.

V is TRBV27 and J is TRBJ1-5; D uncertain. CDR3 length: 15 amino acids. Trimming removed 5 bases at V and 0 bases at J, with 11 bases between. CDR1 and CDR2 (germline): MNHEY, SMNVEV (reference sequence). The CDR3 DNA sequence: TGTGCCAGCAGTCAATGGGGAGGTAGCAATCAGCCCCAGCATTTT. Protein: CASSQWGGSNQPQHF.

The chain recombines TRBV14 with TRBJ2-3; a possible D gene is TRBD2 (6 bases). Germline V gives CDR1 SGHDN, CDR2 FVKESK. The length of the CDR3 is 16 residues. V lost 1 base and J 3 bases, leaving 14 bases between the germline ends. This chain's CDR3 is CASSQVTPGRTDTQYF. CDR3 coding DNA: TGTGCCAGCAGCCAAGTGACCCCGGGGAGGACAGATACGCAGTATTTT.

This clone was seen ten or more times. This chain links TRBV19 with TRBJ1-2; 9 bases align to TRBD1. This CDR3 is built from 15 residues. The germline V gene has CDR1 LNHDA and CDR2 SQIVND (reference sequence). The trim removed 4 bases at V and 2 bases at J, leaving 5 bases unmatched. The CDR3 DNA sequence: TGTGCCAGTAGTAAACCGGACAGGGGAAACTATGGCTACACCTTC. Protein sequence: CASSKPDRGNYGYTF.

As for this clone: At one of its ends the junction is not consistent with the germline gene, which may arise from a read error. V usage is TRBV9 and J usage is TRBJ2-3; D remains unclear. Germline CDR1 reads SGDLS; CDR2 reads YYNGEE. The CDR3 runs to 16 residues. The CDR3 region has the DNA TGTGCCAGCAGGGTAGAAGCGCGCCCCCCCACAGATACGCAGTATTTT. Its translation is CASRVEARPPTDTQYF. Together with reference TRBV9 and TRBJ2-3, the CDR3 gives the full variable domain: DSGVTQTPKHLITATGQRVTLRCSPRSGDLSVYWYQQSLDQGLQFLIQYYNGEERAKGNILERFSAQQFPDLHSELNLSSLELGDSALYFCASRVEARPPTDTQYFGPGTRLTVL.

This chain links TRBV7-9 with TRBJ1-2, with 9 bases aligning to TRBD1. Germline V gives CDR1 SEHNR, CDR2 FQNEAQ (reference sequence). The CDR3 is 14 residues long. Trimming cost V 5 bases and J 4 bases; bases outside gene matches: 5. The CDR3 loop is CASSLGQGGYGYTF. DNA for the CDR3: TGTGCCAGCAGCCTGGGACAGGGTGGCTATGGCTACACCTTC.

The chain links TRBV5-1 to TRBJ2-2; 7 bases match TRBD1. CDR3 size: 15 residues. CDR1 is SGHRS and CDR2 is YFSETQ in the germline V gene. The junction had 8 bases not matched to a gene; V was cut back by 0 bases and J by 9 bases. The DNA for the CDR3 is TGCGCCAGCAGCTTGGGAGACAGGGCTGCACGGGAGCTGTTTTTT. It yields the protein CASSLGDRAARELFF.

V and J are TRBV6-1 and TRBJ1-1, with unresolved D. Germline V gives CDR1 MNHNS, CDR2 SASEGT. The CDR3 runs 14 residues. With 2 bases removed from V and 0 bases from J, the gap between germline ends came to 7 bases. The CDR3 is CASSENQMNTEAFF. As DNA, the CDR3 is TGTGCCAGCAGTGAAAATCAGATGAACACTGAAGCTTTCTTT.